The 22 T cell receptor beta chains in this list originate from one sample, sequenced in a study of T cells in Graves' hyperthyroidism and ophthalmopathy. The investigators amplified TCR beta CDR3 regions from RNA transcripts. A first-round RT-PCR of the TCR CDR3 used the HTBI primer set. MiXCR was run by TCRdb on the multiplex PCR reads, yielding one entry per CDR3 protein. The sample consists of approximately 610,000 distinct CDR3 sequences, 16% of them appearing once. Specimen: blood. All receptors derive from a woman under 30 with Graves' hyperthyroidism.

The chain uses TRBV9 and TRBJ1-6, with D perhaps matching TRBD1 (6 bases). Trimming removed 2 bases from V and 7 bases from J, with 13 bases in between. The CDR3 has 15 residues. CDR1 and CDR2 (germline): SGDLS, YYNGEE. The CDR3 DNA follows: TGTGCCAGCAGCGTGGGCCCCGGGGGCAATTCACCCCTCCACTTT. Translated: CASSVGPGGNSPLHF. Based on the CDR3 plus reference TRBV9 and TRBJ1-6, the full variable domain is DSGVTQTPKHLITATGQRVTLRCSPRSGDLSVYWYQQSLDQGLQFLIQYYNGEERAKGNILERFSAQQFPDLHSELNLSSLELGDSALYFCASSVGPGGNSPLHFGNGTRLTVT.

The chain recombines TRBV29-1 with TRBJ1-5, with D hard to call. Germline V lookup: CDR1 SQVTM, CDR2 ANQGSEA. The V gene lost 2 bases and the J gene lost 4 bases, with 12 bases spanning the gap. The CDR3 extends over 14 amino acids. The CDR3 loop reads CSVEIGNGNQPQHF. CDR3 bases: TGCAGCGTTGAAATAGGGAATGGGAATCAGCCCCAGCATTTT.

The sample holds one count of this clonotype. This chain uses TRBV6-2 or TRBV6-3 with TRBJ2-5; D possibly matches TRBD1 or TRBD2 (6 bases each). The CDR3 runs to 16 residues. V was clipped by 5 bases and J by 5 bases, with 21 bases between them. Germline V gene data show CDR1 as MNHEY and CDR2 as SVGEGT. CDR3 amino acids: CASSNLEGGATETQYF. Here the CDR3 DNA reads TGTGCCAGCAGTAACCTAGAGGGGGGCGCAACCGAGACCCAGTACTTC.

The chain employs TRBV11-2 and TRBJ1-5; 7 bases fit TRBD1. The CDR3 loop spans 17 amino acids. Per germline, CDR1 SGHAT and CDR2 FQNNGV. With V trimmed by 5 bases and J by 2 bases, 12 bases remained unmatched. This chain's CDR3 is CASSPRKGGRGNQPQHF. CDR3 nucleotides: TGTGCCAGCAGCCCCCGAAAAGGGGGCCGGGGCAATCAGCCCCAGCATTTT.

This clonotype was recorded once. This chain joins TRBV20-1 and TRBJ1-1; possibly TRBD1 for D (6 bases). The germline V gene has CDR1 DFQATT and CDR2 SNEGSKA (reference sequence). The CDR3 loop spans 18 amino acids. V lost 0 bases and J lost 3, with 23 bases in between. CDR3 DNA: TGCAGTGCTAGAGAGGGGGGACATCTAAATCCTGGGGACACTGAAGCTTTCTTT. Residues: CSAREGGHLNPGDTEAFF.

This clonotype was observed a few times. This rearrangement joins TRBV7-2 to TRBJ1-2; D unresolved. There are 13 residues in the CDR3. The germline gives CDR1 SGHTA, CDR2 FQGNSA. V lost 1 base to trimming and J lost 7 bases, with 10 bases between them. Here the CDR3 DNA reads TGTGCCAGCAGCTTAGTTGGGAGAGGTGGCTACACCTTC. Amino acid sequence: CASSLVGRGGYTF.

This chain links TRBV27 with TRBJ1-6; TRBD1 agrees at 9 bases. V lost 2 bases, J lost 4 bases, and 3 bases stayed unmatched. CDR3 length equals 16 residues. From germline, CDR1 is MNHEY and CDR2 SMNVEV (reference sequence). As DNA, the CDR3 is TGTGCCAGCAGTTTAATGGGACAGGGTTATAATTCACCCCTCCACTTT. Amino acid sequence: CASSLMGQGYNSPLHF.

This clonotype was counted many times. The chain carries TRBV3-1 and TRBJ2-3; 10 bases agree with TRBD2. This CDR3 has 18 residues. V was pared by 1 base and J by 0 bases, with 7 bases of the junction left unmatched. In germline, CDR1 is LGHDT, CDR2 YNNKEL (reference sequence). The CDR3 here is CASSQGTSGPTSTDTQYF. In DNA form, the CDR3 reads TGTGCCAGCAGCCAAGGGACTAGCGGACCTACTAGCACAGATACGCAGTATTTT.

This clonotype has ten or more counts. This sequence joins TRBV11-3 and TRBJ2-5, with D possibly TRBD1 on 6 matching bases. The germline CDR1 and CDR2 sequences are SGHNT and YENEEA. The CDR3 spans 14 residues. V gave up 4 bases and J gave up 4 bases, with 13 bases separating them. The CDR3 loop reads CASSSSGGGETQYF. The CDR3 bases are TGTGCCAGCAGCTCCTCTGGGGGCGGAGAGACCCAGTACTTC.

This clonotype came up many times. The rearrangement joins TRBV7-6 to TRBJ1-1; D is possibly TRBD1 (5 bases). The CDR3 is 16 amino acids. Trimming cost V 5 bases and J 5 bases, with 21 bases left between them. Per the germline V gene, CDR1 is SGHVS and CDR2 is FNYEAQ. The DNA of the CDR3 is TGTGCCAGCAGCCCAAAACCGGGGGAAAGCAGTACTGAAGCTTTCTTT. Protein: CASSPKPGESSTEAFF.

V usage is TRBV27 and J usage is TRBJ2-1; D might be TRBD1 or TRBD2, each matching 6 bases. The germline gives CDR1 MNHEY, CDR2 SMNVEV (reference sequence). Trimming cost V 4 bases and J 9 bases, with 16 bases left between them. CDR3 size: 14 residues. CDR3 residues: CASSSSQGGREQFF. The CDR3 region has the DNA TGTGCCAGCAGTTCATCACAGGGAGGCCGTGAGCAGTTCTTC.

This clonotype was seen a handful of times. The chain combines TRBV12-3 or TRBV12-4 with TRBJ1-6, with D tentatively TRBD1 (5 bases). Trimming took off 5 bases at V and 7 bases at J, with 15 bases between the two ends. This CDR3 has 15 residues. Here the CDR3 reads CASSRTGGGNSPLHF. CDR3 DNA sequence: TGTGCCAGCAGTCGAACTGGGGGAGGGAATTCACCCCTCCACTTT.

This clonotype was observed at least ten times. This CDR3 reads CSARAGQGHSNQPQHF. The CDR3 coding sequence is TGCAGTGCTAGAGCAGGACAGGGACATAGCAATCAGCCCCAGCATTTT. V is TRBV20-1 and J is TRBJ1-5; 8 positions match TRBD1. The CDR3 has 16 residues. V lost 1 base, J lost 0 bases, and 5 bases stayed unmatched. Looked up from germline, CDR1 is DFQATT and CDR2 is SNEGSKA (reference sequence).

The rearrangement uses TRBV20-1 and TRBJ2-5; TRBD2 matches 11 bases. V trimming: 0 bases; J trimming: 1 base; junction bases outside the gene matches: 4. CDR3 length: 16 residues. Per germline, CDR1 DFQATT and CDR2 SNEGSKA (reference sequence). CDR3 nucleotide sequence: TGCAGTGCTAGAGAGACTAGCGGGGAACTCCAAGAGACCCAGTACTTC. This codes for CSARETSGELQETQYF.

This clonotype was recorded at least ten times. The chain uses TRBV11-2 and TRBJ1-3; 7 positions agree with TRBD1. With V trimmed by 5 bases and J by 0 bases, 4 bases remained unmatched. CDR3 length equals 15 residues. Germline values: CDR1 SGHAT, CDR2 FQNNGV. CDR3 coding DNA: TGTGCCAGCAGCCGGACAGGCGACTCTGGAAACACCATATATTTT. This translates into CASSRTGDSGNTIYF.

This clonotype was picked up a small number of times. The chain couples TRBV6-1 to TRBJ2-1, with D tentatively TRBD2 (7 bases). CDR3 length: 16 residues. V lost 5 bases, J lost 5 bases, and 19 bases lay in between. Germline CDR1 and CDR2: MNHNS and SASEGT. The CDR3 loop reads CASSSFGGAPDNEQFF. The CDR3 DNA reads as TGTGCCAGCAGTTCTTTTGGGGGGGCCCCTGACAATGAGCAGTTCTTC.

This clonotype was observed at least ten times. V and J are TRBV5-1 and TRBJ2-3; unclear D gene. V was cut by 6 bases and J by 2 bases, with 7 bases left in between. Germline lookup yields CDR1 SGHRS and CDR2 YFSETQ. CDR3 length: 12 residues. The CDR3 bases are TGCGCCAGCAAGTCATACACAGATACGCAGTATTTT. The encoded protein is CASKSYTDTQYF.

This clonotype was observed a few times. The chain has TRBV13 and TRBJ2-1; TRBD2 aligns across 12 bases. Trimming cost V 6 bases and J 10 bases; bases outside gene matches: 7. The CDR3 extends over 14 amino acids. Germline V gene data show CDR1 as PRHDT and CDR2 as FYEKMQ (reference sequence). CDR3 nucleotides: TGTGCCAGCAGTCGACTAGCGGGAGTGGAGGAGCAGTTCTTC. This encodes CASSRLAGVEEQFF.

The rearrangement uses TRBV19 and TRBJ2-1, with D possibly being TRBD2 (5 bases). Germline V lookup: CDR1 LNHDA, CDR2 SQIVND (reference sequence). This CDR3 region has 15 residues. The germline V and J ends were trimmed by 3 bases and 4 bases, with 13 bases remaining between them. The CDR3 DNA reads TGTGCCAGTAGTATTCCCCGGGGAAGGTACAATGAGCAGTTCTTC. Translation: CASSIPRGRYNEQFF.

This clonotype appeared many times. This chain joins TRBV3-1 and TRBJ1-1, with D perhaps matching TRBD1 (5 bases). With 6 bases removed from V and 3 bases from J, the gap between germline ends came to 11 bases. This CDR3 contains 13 residues. In germline, CDR1 is LGHDT, CDR2 YNNKEL (reference sequence). CDR3 residues: CASRSTGDTEAFF. The CDR3 DNA sequence: TGTGCCAGCAGGTCGACGGGGGACACTGAAGCTTTCTTT.

This clonotype was seen many times. This chain links TRBV2 with TRBJ1-4; D not certain. The length of the CDR3 is 12 residues. V was cut by 4 bases and J by 8 bases, with 8 bases left in between. CDR1 and CDR2 from the germline V gene are SNHLY and FYNNEI. The CDR3 DNA reads as TGTGCCAGCAGTGTTTCAAGGGAAAAACTGTTTTTT. Protein product: CASSVSREKLFF.

This chain uses TRBV12-3 or TRBV12-4 with TRBJ2-7, with D tentatively TRBD2 (5 bases). The CDR3 has 13 amino acids. The ends were cut back, 6 bases at V and 6 bases at J, with 15 bases in the middle. The CDR3 here is CASSKIGGGEQYF. The CDR3 DNA is TGTGCCAGCAGCAAGATCGGAGGAGGCGAGCAGTACTTC.